Each of the 7 T cell receptor beta chains below was sequenced from the same sample in a study of cytomegalovirus exposure and HLA in healthy donors. The PCR had 60 Vbeta and 13 Jbeta primers. Produced via immunoSEQ multiplex PCR; TCRdb's table is partial and in-frame only. Of fewer than 120,000 clones listed, 60% to 85% are singletons. Material: PBMCs. All receptors derive from a woman in her thirties in good health and CMV-seronegative.

This chain connects TRBV5-4 to TRBJ2-5, with 11 bases that match TRBD2. The germline CDR1 and CDR2 sequences are SGHNT and YYREEE (reference sequence). This CDR3 region has 14 residues. V trimming: 5 bases; J trimming: 1 base; junction bases outside the gene matches: 1. The CDR3 is CASRLAGGQETQYF. Written as DNA, the CDR3 is TGTGCCAGCAGGCTAGCGGGAGGCCAAGAGACCCAGTACTTC.

This chain joins TRBV29-1 and TRBJ2-7; D ambiguous. Per germline, CDR1 SQVTM and CDR2 ANQGSEA. Trimming left V 1 base short and J 3 bases short, with 10 bases between. The CDR3 runs to 13 residues. In DNA form, the CDR3 reads TGCAGCGTTGAAGGTTCCAGGAACTACGAGCAGTACTTC. This encodes CSVEGSRNYEQYF.

The chain has TRBV28 and TRBJ2-7; 12 bases fit TRBD2. This CDR3 contains 19 residues. Germline V CDR1 and CDR2: MDHEN, SYDVKM. Trimming removed 4 bases from V and 3 bases from J; junction bases left unmatched: 16. The CDR3 bases are TGTGCCAGCAGTTCTTATGCCCCCACCCGACTAGCGGGAGACTACGAGCAGTACTTC. Amino acids: CASSSYAPTRLAGDYEQYF.

This chain links TRBV5-1 with TRBJ1-1, with D perhaps matching TRBD1 (5 bases). The CDR3 is 14 amino acids. Germline assignment: CDR1 SGHRS and CDR2 YFSETQ. V dropped 2 bases and J dropped 10 bases, with 18 bases sitting between them. Written as DNA, the CDR3 is TGCGCCAGCAGCTTTTTTGGGGCGGGGGAAGGAGCTTTCTTT. Residues: CASSFFGAGEGAFF.

The V call is TRBV7-3, the J call TRBJ1-2; TRBD1 agrees at 7 bases. Looked up from germline, CDR1 is SGHTA and CDR2 is FQGTGA. The CDR3 is 15 amino acids. V trimming: 2 bases; J trimming: 6 bases; junction bases outside the gene matches: 9. In nucleotides, the CDR3 is TGTGCCAGCAGCTTAGGCCCCGACAGGGTAGATGGCTACACCTTC. Translated: CASSLGPDRVDGYTF.

This clone was counted once. The rearrangement uses TRBV18 and TRBJ1-4, with 8 bases fitting TRBD1. With 2 bases clipped from V and 5 bases from J, the junction kept 10 bases outside the gene matches. This CDR3 contains 17 residues. Germline V gene sequence: CDR1 KGHSH, CDR2 LQKENI. The CDR3 here is CASSPGGQGNENEKLFF. The CDR3 coding sequence is TGTGCCAGCTCACCAGGAGGACAGGGAAATGAAAATGAAAAACTGTTTTTT.

The chain uses TRBV4-1 and TRBJ2-7, with 7 bases fitting TRBD2. Germline-derived CDR1 and CDR2 are MGHRA and YSYEKL. Losses at the gene ends were 2 bases for V and 2 bases for J; bases not matched to a gene: 3. The CDR3 totals 14 residues. The CDR3 spells CASSQLGTTYEQYF. The DNA of the CDR3 is TGCGCCAGCAGCCAATTGGGGACTACCTACGAGCAGTACTTC.